This T cell receptor beta chain derives from a study of T-cell memory formation after mild COVID-19. TCRdb itself ran the 5' RACE reads through MiXCR, one entry per CDR3 protein. The table includes 50,000 or so distinct CDR3 sequences, 9.3% detected once. Germline trimming cut 3 bases from V and 4 bases from J; bases unmatched to any gene: 12. The CDR3 loop spans 16 amino acids. The germline V gene has CDR1 DFQATT and CDR2 SNEGSKA (reference sequence). The J gene is TRBJ2-1, the V gene TRBV20-1, with 7 nucleotides matching TRBD2. Sequenced input: PBMCs or a T cell subset sorted from them (not recorded which). This clonotype was obtained from an adult woman who had mild COVID-19 (a few samples of this study predate the infection). Cell type and time point are not known. In DNA form, the CDR3 reads TGCAGTGCTAGGGAAAAAGCGGGAATCCAATACAATGAGCAGTTCTTC. Protein sequence: CSAREKAGIQYNEQFF.